One and the same sample provided the 8 T cell receptor beta chains below, sequenced in a study of T cells in Graves' hyperthyroidism and ophthalmopathy. Amplification of TCR beta CDR3 regions was performed using RNA transcripts as template. The TCR CDR3 first-round RT-PCR relied on the HTBI primer set. One entry per CDR3 protein, called by TCRdb with MiXCR from the multiplex PCR reads. The data hold a few hundred thousand distinct CDR3 sequences, with 15% to 19% observed a single time. Sequencing input: blood. The receptors originated from a woman aged 30 to 39 with Graves' hyperthyroidism.

This clonotype was observed a few times. V is TRBV29-1 and J is TRBJ2-2; 7 bases line up with TRBD2. This CDR3 has 15 residues. Trimming cost V 3 bases and J 1 base; bases outside gene matches: 5. In germline, CDR1 is SQVTM, CDR2 ANQGSEA. CDR3 sequence: CSVDLGGRNTGELFF. DNA for the CDR3: TGCAGCGTTGACCTCGGCGGGAGGAACACCGGGGAGCTGTTTTTT.

The chain joins TRBV2 to TRBJ2-7, with 9 bases that match TRBD1. Germline V gene sequence: CDR1 SNHLY, CDR2 FYNNEI. Trimming removed 6 bases from V and 3 bases from J; junction bases left unmatched: 3. This CDR3 contains 13 residues. The CDR3 protein is CASRPDRGYEQYF. CDR3 coding DNA: TGTGCCAGCAGACCGGACAGGGGCTACGAGCAGTACTTC.

This clonotype was seen many times. The chain is built from TRBV20-1 and TRBJ2-7; a possible D gene is TRBD2 (6 bases). V was clipped by 7 bases and J by 5 bases, with 12 bases between them. Germline V gives CDR1 DFQATT, CDR2 SNEGSKA (reference sequence). The CDR3 is 11 residues long. CDR3 in amino acids: CSGAGTDEQYF. CDR3 DNA sequence: TGCAGTGGGGCGGGAACTGACGAGCAGTACTTC.

This clonotype showed up many times. V gene TRBV28 combines with J gene TRBJ2-7; TRBD2 agrees at 10 bases. Germline values: CDR1 MDHEN, CDR2 SYDVKM. J was trimmed by 5 bases and V by 6 bases; bases with no gene match: 10. This CDR3 contains 15 residues. The CDR3 DNA reads as TGTGCCAGCAGCCCGAGCGGGAGGGCCTCTCACGAGCAGTACTTC. Translating it yields CASSPSGRASHEQYF.

This clonotype was recorded many times. V gene TRBV12-3 or TRBV12-4 combines with J gene TRBJ2-1, with unresolved D. Trimming stripped 3 bases from V and 1 base from J, with 10 bases between. CDR3 length: 15 amino acids. The CDR3 region has the DNA TGTGCCAGCAGTTTCCTTTTGGGGTCCTACAATGAGCAGTTCTTC. It encodes CASSFLLGSYNEQFF.

This clonotype has ten or more counts. V and J are TRBV10-3 and TRBJ2-7; maybe TRBD1 (5 bases). Trimming left V 6 bases short and J 5 bases short, with 23 bases between. The CDR3 is made up of 16 amino acids. Germline loops: CDR1 ENHRY, CDR2 SYGVKD. The CDR3 reads CAISPPQVKATDEQYF. For the CDR3, the DNA is TGTGCCATCAGCCCACCACAGGTAAAGGCAACGGACGAGCAGTACTTC.

This clonotype appeared a few times. The chain combines TRBV19 with TRBJ2-7, with TRBD2 matching 7 bases. Trimming took 3 bases from V and 1 from J; bases not matched to a gene: 3. CDR3 length: 14 amino acids. In germline, CDR1 is LNHDA, CDR2 SQIVND (reference sequence). CDR3 residues: CASSMGRGSYEQYF. The CDR3 region has the DNA TGTGCCAGTAGTATGGGGAGGGGTTCCTACGAGCAGTACTTC.

This clonotype was observed many times. This rearrangement joins TRBV7-9 to TRBJ1-2; D remains unclear. Per germline, CDR1 SEHNR and CDR2 FQNEAQ (reference sequence). Trimming left V 1 base short and J 2 bases short, with 14 bases between. The CDR3 spans 16 residues. The CDR3 region is CASSLVYLDDNYGYTF. The CDR3 DNA is TGTGCCAGCAGCTTAGTGTATTTGGACGACAACTATGGCTACACCTTC.